The clone carrying this T cell receptor (beta chain) came up a few times. The sample belongs to a study of T cells in Graves' hyperthyroidism and ophthalmopathy. At least 3 on the Clinical Activity Score was recorded for ophthalmopathy patients, who also had NOSPECS grade at least 4 and duration under 3 months. Uncontrolled infection, other autoimmune disease, pregnancy or lactation disqualified patients from enrolment. Amplified TCR beta CDR3 regions came from RNA transcripts. Carried out on the TCR CDR3, a first-round RT-PCR used the HTBI primer set. TCRdb recomputed calls from the multiplex PCR reads with MiXCR, one row per CDR3 protein. The sample consists of hundreds of thousands of distinct CDR3 sequences, roughly 15% of them appearing once. V lost 5 bases to trimming and J lost 2 bases, with 22 bases between them. The CDR3 runs 19 residues. Per the germline V gene, CDR1 is MNHEY and CDR2 is SVGEGT.

The origin of this receptor is a woman aged 40 to 55 with Graves' ophthalmopathy. The sequencing sample was made of blood. This chain uses TRBV6-2 or TRBV6-3 with TRBJ2-6; D is possibly TRBD2 (7 bases). For the CDR3, the DNA is TGTGCCAGCAGTGGAATAGATGGCGGGGGCCGCCCTGGGGCCAACGTCCTGACTTTC. It specifies CASSGIDGGGRPGANVLTF.